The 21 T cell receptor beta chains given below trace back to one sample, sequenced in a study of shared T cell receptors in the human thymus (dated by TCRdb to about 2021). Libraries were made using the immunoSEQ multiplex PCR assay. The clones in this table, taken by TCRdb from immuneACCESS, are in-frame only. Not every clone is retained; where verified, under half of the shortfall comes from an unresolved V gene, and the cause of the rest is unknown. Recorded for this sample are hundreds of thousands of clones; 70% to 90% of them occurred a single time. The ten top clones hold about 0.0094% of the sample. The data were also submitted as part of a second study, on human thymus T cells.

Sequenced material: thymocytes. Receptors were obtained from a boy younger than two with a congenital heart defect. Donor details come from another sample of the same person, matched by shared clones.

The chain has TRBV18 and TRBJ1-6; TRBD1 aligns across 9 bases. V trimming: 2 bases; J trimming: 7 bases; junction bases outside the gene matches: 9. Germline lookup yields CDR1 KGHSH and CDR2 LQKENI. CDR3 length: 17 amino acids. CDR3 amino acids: CASSPGPWTGVNSPLHF. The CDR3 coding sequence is TGTGCCAGCTCACCAGGACCCTGGACAGGGGTAAATTCACCCCTCCACTTT.

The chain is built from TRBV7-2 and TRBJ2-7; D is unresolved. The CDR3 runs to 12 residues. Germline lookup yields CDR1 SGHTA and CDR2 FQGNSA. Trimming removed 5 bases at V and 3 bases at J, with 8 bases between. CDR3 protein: CASSLPDYEQYF. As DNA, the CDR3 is TGTGCCAGCAGCCTCCCAGACTACGAGCAGTACTTC.

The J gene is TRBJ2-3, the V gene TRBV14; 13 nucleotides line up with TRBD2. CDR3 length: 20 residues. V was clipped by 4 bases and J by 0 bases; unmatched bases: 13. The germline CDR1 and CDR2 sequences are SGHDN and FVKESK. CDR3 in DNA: TGTGCCAGCAGCCCCCCCCGGACTAGCGGGAGCCGAAAAAGCACAGATACGCAGTATTTT. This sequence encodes CASSPPRTSGSRKSTDTQYF.

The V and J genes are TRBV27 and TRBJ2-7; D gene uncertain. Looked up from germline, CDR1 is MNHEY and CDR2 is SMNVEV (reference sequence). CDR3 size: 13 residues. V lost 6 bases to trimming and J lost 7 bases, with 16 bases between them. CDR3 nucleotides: TGTGCCAGCAGAACGCCCGGGTTAGGTGAGCAGTACTTC. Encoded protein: CASRTPGLGEQYF.

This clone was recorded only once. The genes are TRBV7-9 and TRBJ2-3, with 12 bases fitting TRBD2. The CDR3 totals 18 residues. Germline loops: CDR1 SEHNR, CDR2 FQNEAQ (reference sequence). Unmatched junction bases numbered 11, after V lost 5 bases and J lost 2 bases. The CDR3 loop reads CASSQSTSGRAVTDTQYF. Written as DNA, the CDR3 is TGTGCCAGCAGCCAGTCGACTAGCGGGAGAGCTGTCACAGATACGCAGTATTTT.

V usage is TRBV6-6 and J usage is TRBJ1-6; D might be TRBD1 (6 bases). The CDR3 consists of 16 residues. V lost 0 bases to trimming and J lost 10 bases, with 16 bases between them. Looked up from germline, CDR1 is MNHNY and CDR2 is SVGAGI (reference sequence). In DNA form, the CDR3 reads TGTGCCAGCAGTTACTCCCGAACAGGGTTGAGGTCACCCCTCCACTTT. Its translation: CASSYSRTGLRSPLHF.

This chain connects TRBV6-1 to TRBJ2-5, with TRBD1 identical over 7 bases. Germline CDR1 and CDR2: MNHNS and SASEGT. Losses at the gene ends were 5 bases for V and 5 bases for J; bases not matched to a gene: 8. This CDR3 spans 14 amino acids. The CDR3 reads CASSPGGLGETQYF. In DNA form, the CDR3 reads TGTGCCAGCAGTCCAGGGGGTCTGGGGGAGACCCAGTACTTC.

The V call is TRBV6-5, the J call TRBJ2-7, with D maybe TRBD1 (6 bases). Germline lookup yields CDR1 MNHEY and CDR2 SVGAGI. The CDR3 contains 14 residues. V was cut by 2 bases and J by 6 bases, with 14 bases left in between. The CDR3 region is CASSYGTPRSEQYF. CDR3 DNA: TGTGCCAGCAGTTACGGGACACCCCGCAGCGAGCAGTACTTC.

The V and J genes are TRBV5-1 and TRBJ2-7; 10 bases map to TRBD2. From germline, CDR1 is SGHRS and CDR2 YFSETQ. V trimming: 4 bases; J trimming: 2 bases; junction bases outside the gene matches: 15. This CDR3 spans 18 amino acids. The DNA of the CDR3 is TGCGCCAGCAGCCTAACTGGGGTGGGACTAGCGAGGACCTACGAGCAGTACTTC. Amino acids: CASSLTGVGLARTYEQYF.

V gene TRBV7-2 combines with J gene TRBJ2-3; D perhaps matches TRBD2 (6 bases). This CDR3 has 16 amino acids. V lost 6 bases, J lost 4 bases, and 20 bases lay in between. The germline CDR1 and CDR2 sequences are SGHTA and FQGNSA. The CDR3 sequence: CASRPLIGRFADTQYF. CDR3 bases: TGTGCCAGCAGACCTCTTATCGGGAGATTCGCAGATACGCAGTATTTT.

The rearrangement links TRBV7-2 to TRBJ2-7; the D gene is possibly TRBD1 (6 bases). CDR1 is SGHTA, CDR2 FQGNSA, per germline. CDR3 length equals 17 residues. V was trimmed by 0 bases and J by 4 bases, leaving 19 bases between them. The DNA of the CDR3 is TGTGCCAGCAGCTTAGCTGTCAAAGGGGGTTCAGCGTACGAGCAGTACTTC. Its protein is CASSLAVKGGSAYEQYF.

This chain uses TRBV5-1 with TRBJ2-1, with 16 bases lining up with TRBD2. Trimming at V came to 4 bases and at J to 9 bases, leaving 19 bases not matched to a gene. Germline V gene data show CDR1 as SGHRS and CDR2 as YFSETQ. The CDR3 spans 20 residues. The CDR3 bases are TGCGCCAGCAGCCTGGGACTAGCGGGAGGGAAAGGAACCGCGTCGGGTGAGCAGTTCTTC. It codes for CASSLGLAGGKGTASGEQFF. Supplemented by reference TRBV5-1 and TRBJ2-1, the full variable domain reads KAGVTQTPRYLIKTRGQQVTLSCSPISGHRSVSWYQQTPGQGLQFLFEYFSETQRNKGNFPGRFSGRQFSNSRSEMNVSTLELGDSALYLCASSLGLAGGKGTASGEQFFGPGTRLTVL.

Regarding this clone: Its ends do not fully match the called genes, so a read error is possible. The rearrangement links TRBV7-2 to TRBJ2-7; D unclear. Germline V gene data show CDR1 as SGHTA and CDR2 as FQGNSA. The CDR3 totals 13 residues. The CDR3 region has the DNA TGTGCCAGCAGCTTAGGCTTCGGTCCCTTTGCCGCCTTC. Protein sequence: CASSLGFGPFAAF.

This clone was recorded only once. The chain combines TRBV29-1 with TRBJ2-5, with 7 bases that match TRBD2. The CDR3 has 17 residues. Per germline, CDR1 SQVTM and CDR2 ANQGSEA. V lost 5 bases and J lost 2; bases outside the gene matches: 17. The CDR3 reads CSVLGGLFVGGQETQYF. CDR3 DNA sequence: TGCAGCGTTTTAGGAGGATTGTTTGTGGGGGGGCAAGAGACCCAGTACTTC. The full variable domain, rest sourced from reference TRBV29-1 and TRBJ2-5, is SAVISQKPSRDICQRGTSLTIQCQVDSQVTMMFWYRQQPGQSLTLIATANQGSEATYESGFVIDKFPISRPNLTFSTLTVSNMSPEDSSIYLCSVLGGLFVGGQETQYFGPGTRLLVL.

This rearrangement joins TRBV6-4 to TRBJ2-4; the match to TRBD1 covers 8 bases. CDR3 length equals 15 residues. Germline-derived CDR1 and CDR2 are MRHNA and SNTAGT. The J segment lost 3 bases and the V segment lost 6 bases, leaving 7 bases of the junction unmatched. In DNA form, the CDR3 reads TGTGCCAGCAGGCAGACAGGGGCGTTCAAAAACATTCAGTACTTC. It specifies CASRQTGAFKNIQYF.

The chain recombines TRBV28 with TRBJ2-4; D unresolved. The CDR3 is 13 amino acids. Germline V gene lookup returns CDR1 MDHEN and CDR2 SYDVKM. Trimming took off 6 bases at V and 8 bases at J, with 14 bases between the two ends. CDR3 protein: CASSNNPLDIQYF. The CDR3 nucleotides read TGTGCCAGCAGCAACAATCCTCTCGACATTCAGTACTTC.

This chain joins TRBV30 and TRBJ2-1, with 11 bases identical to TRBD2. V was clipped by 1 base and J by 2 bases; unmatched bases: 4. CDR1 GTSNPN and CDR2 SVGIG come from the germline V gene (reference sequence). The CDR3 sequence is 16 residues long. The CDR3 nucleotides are TGTGCCTGGAGTGGGGATAGCGGGAGGGCCTACAATGAGCAGTTCTTC. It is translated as CAWSGDSGRAYNEQFF.

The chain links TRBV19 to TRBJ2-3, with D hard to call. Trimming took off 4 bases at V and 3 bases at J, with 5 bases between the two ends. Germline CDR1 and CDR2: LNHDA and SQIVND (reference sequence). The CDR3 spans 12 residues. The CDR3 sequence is CASSTGTDTQYF. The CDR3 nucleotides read TGTGCCAGTAGTACAGGTACAGATACGCAGTATTTT.

This chain's CDR3 is CASRGTSGGATDTQYF. CDR3 bases: TGCGCCAGCAGGGGGACTAGCGGGGGGGCCACAGATACGCAGTATTTT. The genes are TRBV5-1 and TRBJ2-3; 16 bases match TRBD2. J gave up 2 bases and V 5 bases, and 2 bases lay outside the gene matches. CDR3 length: 16 residues. Germline CDR1 and CDR2: SGHRS and YFSETQ.

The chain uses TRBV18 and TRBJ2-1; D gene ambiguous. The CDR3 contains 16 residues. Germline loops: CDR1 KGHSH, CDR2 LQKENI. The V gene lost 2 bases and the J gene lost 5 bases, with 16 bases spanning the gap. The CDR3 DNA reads TGTGCCAGCTCACCAAACGGTGTCGCCCCTCACAATGAGCAGTTCTTC. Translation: CASSPNGVAPHNEQFF.

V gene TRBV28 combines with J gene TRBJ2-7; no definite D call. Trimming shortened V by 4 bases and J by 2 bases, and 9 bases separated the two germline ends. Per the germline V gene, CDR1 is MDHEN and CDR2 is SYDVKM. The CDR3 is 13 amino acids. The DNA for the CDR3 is TGTGCCAGCAGTTCGACTCTCGCCTACGAGCAGTACTTC. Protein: CASSSTLAYEQYF.